Each of the 21 T cell receptor beta chains below was sequenced from the same sample in a study of OX40 agonist ivuxolimab in advanced cancers. Preparation of the library involved the immunoSEQ multiplex PCR assay. Not all clones reach the TCRdb copy of this immuneACCESS table, which keeps in-frame sequences only. Checked studies attribute under half of the gap to unresolved V genes and leave the rest unexplained. For this sample the table gives about 83,000 clones, of which roughly 90% were detected only once. The ten largest clones represent roughly 0.75% of the sample. Sequenced material: CD4+ or CD8+ T cells sorted from blood, taken in a trial of the OX40 agonist ivuxolimab. These TCRs come from an adult with an advanced solid tumor such as melanoma, head and neck, liver or kidney cancer.

The chain couples TRBV9 to TRBJ2-1; TRBD1 aligns across 7 bases. Germline CDR1 SGDLS, CDR2 YYNGEE. With 0 bases clipped from V and 6 bases from J, the junction kept 6 bases outside the gene matches. The CDR3 is 15 amino acids. The CDR3, as DNA: TGTGCCAGCAGCGTAGGGGACAGTAGACCCAATGAGCAGTTCTTC. Its protein is CASSVGDSRPNEQFF.

The chain joins TRBV5-1 to TRBJ2-7; 10 bases agree with TRBD1. The CDR3 totals 16 residues. The germline CDR1 and CDR2 sequences are SGHRS and YFSETQ. Trimming took 4 bases from V and 3 from J; bases not matched to a gene: 10. In nucleotides, the CDR3 is TGCGCCAGCAGCCCAGACCCGGGACAGGGGAACTACGAGCAGTACTTC. This codes for CASSPDPGQGNYEQYF.

This chain uses TRBV10-1 with TRBJ2-7, with D possibly called TRBD1 or TRBD2 (5 bases each). The length of the CDR3 is 15 residues. V lost 3 bases and J 0 bases, leaving 12 bases between the germline ends. Per germline, CDR1 WNHNN and CDR2 SYGVQD (reference sequence). The CDR3 here is CASSEMGTSSYEQYF. In DNA form, the CDR3 reads TGCGCCAGCAGTGAAATGGGGACGAGCTCCTACGAGCAGTACTTC.

The V call is TRBV30, the J call TRBJ2-3; perhaps TRBD2 as D (6 bases). Between the trimmed V and J ends, which lost 2 bases and 5 bases, there was a span of 14 bases. This CDR3 region has 14 residues. The germline V gene encodes CDR1 GTSNPN and CDR2 SVGIG (reference sequence). Written as DNA, the CDR3 is TGTGCCTGGAGTTCAGATGGGGGGATAGATACGCAGTATTTT. Encoded protein: CAWSSDGGIDTQYF.

The chain combines TRBV15 with TRBJ2-1, with 9 bases that match TRBD2. The germline gives CDR1 LNHNV, CDR2 YYDKDF (reference sequence). V lost 1 base to trimming and J lost 10 bases; unmatched junction nucleotides: 17. The CDR3 totals 18 residues. CDR3 coding DNA: TGTGCCACCAGCAGAGCGGCGACTAGCGGTGGAGGGTCCAGAGAGCAGTTCTTC. This gives the protein CATSRAATSGGGSREQFF. Full variable domain (outside the CDR3, taken from reference TRBV15 and TRBJ2-1): DAMVIQNPRYQVTQFGKPVTLSCSQTLNHNVMYWYQQKSSQAPKLLFHYYDKDFNNEADTPDNFQSRRPNTSFCFLDIRSPGLGDTAMYLCATSRAATSGGGSREQFFGPGTRLTVL.

This chain connects TRBV19 to TRBJ1-1; D perhaps matches TRBD1 (6 bases). The CDR3 runs 14 residues. The V end lost 3 bases, the J end lost 1 base, and 9 bases lay between the germline ends. CDR1 is LNHDA and CDR2 is SQIVND in the germline V gene (reference sequence). The CDR3 bases are TGTGCCAGTAGTATTAGGGGGACGAACACTGAAGCTTTCTTT. Translating gives CASSIRGTNTEAFF.

This clone was observed a single time. The rearrangement uses TRBV11-1 and TRBJ1-2; 8 bases map to TRBD1. In germline, CDR1 is SGHAT, CDR2 FQDESV (reference sequence). V trimming: 3 bases; J trimming: 5 bases; junction bases outside the gene matches: 8. The CDR3 is 15 residues long. The CDR3 is CASSFSGTGGYGYTF. CDR3 bases: TGTGCCAGCAGCTTCTCCGGGACAGGAGGATATGGCTACACCTTC.

This chain connects TRBV9 to TRBJ2-2; 7 bases are shared with TRBD1. In germline, CDR1 is SGDLS, CDR2 YYNGEE. Unmatched junction bases numbered 7, after V lost 0 bases and J lost 5 bases. The CDR3 has 16 residues. The CDR3 nucleotides read TGTGCCAGCAGCGTAGGTTGGGACAGAGCTACCGGGGAGCTGTTTTTT. It translates to CASSVGWDRATGELFF.

The chain links TRBV28 to TRBJ2-3, with D perhaps TRBD2 (6 bases). The CDR3 runs 15 residues. V was trimmed by 3 bases and J by 3 bases, leaving 13 bases between them. Germline V lookup: CDR1 MDHEN, CDR2 SYDVKM. The CDR3 region is CASSFGGGLTDTQYF. DNA for the CDR3: TGTGCCAGCAGTTTTGGTGGGGGGTTGACAGATACGCAGTATTTT. Using reference TRBV28 and TRBJ2-3 for the parts outside the CDR3, the full variable domain is DVKVTQSSRYLVKRTGEKVFLECVQDMDHENMFWYRQDPGLGLRLIYFSYDVKMKEKGDIPEGYSVSREKKERFSLILESASTNQTSMYLCASSFGGGLTDTQYFGPGTRLTVL.

This chain uses TRBV19 with TRBJ1-2, with D tentatively TRBD1 (6 bases). The CDR3 spans 14 residues. The V and J ends lost 5 bases and 2 bases respectively, with 12 bases between them. The germline CDR1 and CDR2 sequences are LNHDA and SQIVND (reference sequence). In DNA, the CDR3 is TGTGCCAGTAGTGACCGGACAGCGAACTATGGCTACACCTTC. Protein: CASSDRTANYGYTF.

This chain uses TRBV21-1 with TRBJ2-2; TRBD1 is taken as the D call from the table, unchecked against the DNA. TRBV21-1 is given as a pseudogene. CDR3 size: 18 residues. In DNA form, the CDR3 reads TGTGCCAGCAGCAAAACCCTGGACAGGGCGGGTGACACCGGGGAGCTGTTTTTT. Encoded protein: CASSKTLDRAGDTGELFF.

J is TRBJ2-7 and V is TRBV4-1, with 8 bases lining up with TRBD1. Trimming took 0 bases from V and 1 from J; bases not matched to a gene: 2. Per germline, CDR1 MGHRA and CDR2 YSYEKL. This CDR3 spans 15 amino acids. The CDR3 region has the DNA TGCGCCAGCAGCCAAGAAGGACAGGGATCCTACGAGCAGTACTTC. Translation gives CASSQEGQGSYEQYF.

This chain connects TRBV10-3 to TRBJ1-3; D remains ambiguous. The CDR3 runs 14 residues. Trimming left V 2 bases short and J 4 bases short, with 9 bases between. Germline values: CDR1 ENHRY, CDR2 SYGVKD. The CDR3 is CAISEVGSGNTIYF. The CDR3 DNA sequence: TGTGCCATCAGTGAGGTAGGGTCCGGAAACACCATATATTTT.

The chain recombines TRBV5-1 with TRBJ1-3; D not resolved. Looked up from germline, CDR1 is SGHRS and CDR2 is YFSETQ. With 4 bases removed from V and 2 bases from J, the gap between germline ends came to 10 bases. This CDR3 spans 14 amino acids. The DNA for the CDR3 is TGCGCCAGCAGCCGGGAGACCGCTGGAAACACCATATATTTT. Residues: CASSRETAGNTIYF.

V gene TRBV6-1 combines with J gene TRBJ1-1; 7 bases align to TRBD1. The CDR3 sequence is 13 residues long. V lost 6 bases to trimming and J lost 3 bases; unmatched junction nucleotides: 4. Per germline, CDR1 MNHNS and CDR2 SASEGT. The CDR3, as DNA: TGTGCCAGCAGAGAGACAGGGTACACTGAAGCTTTCTTT. It yields the protein CASRETGYTEAFF.

The V and J genes are TRBV5-1 and TRBJ1-4; D is possibly TRBD1 (5 bases). The CDR3 length is 15 residues. Deletions cut 0 bases from V and 7 bases from J, with 13 bases between. Germline-derived CDR1 and CDR2 are SGHRS and YFSETQ. Written as DNA, the CDR3 is TGCGCCAGCAGCTTGGAGGCCAGGGCGAGTGAAAAACTGTTTTTT. This translates into CASSLEARASEKLFF.

This chain links TRBV9 with TRBJ2-3, with a possible D match to TRBD1 (6 bases). Trimming cost V 0 bases and J 1 base, with 9 bases left between them. There are 15 residues in the CDR3. Germline assignment: CDR1 SGDLS and CDR2 YYNGEE. The CDR3 DNA sequence: TGTGCCAGCAGCGTAGTTGGGGGCGGCACAGATACGCAGTATTTT. Residues: CASSVVGGGTDTQYF.

This chain links TRBV30 with TRBJ2-3; D gene uncertain. The CDR3 sequence is 12 residues long. The germline V and J ends were trimmed by 0 bases and 3 bases, with 4 bases remaining between them. CDR1 is GTSNPN, CDR2 SVGIG, per germline (reference sequence). DNA of the CDR3: TGTGCCTGGAGTGTAGTAACAGATACGCAGTATTTT. Its translation is CAWSVVTDTQYF.

This clone was detected only a few times. The rearrangement uses TRBV2 and TRBJ1-5, with TRBD1 matching 8 bases. Trimming at V came to 6 bases and at J to 5 bases, leaving 6 bases not matched to a gene. CDR3 length: 14 amino acids. Germline V gene data show CDR1 as SNHLY and CDR2 as FYNNEI. CDR3: CASSADRGHQPQHF. The CDR3 DNA sequence: TGTGCCAGCAGCGCAGACAGGGGCCATCAGCCCCAGCATTTT.

This clone showed up just once. The chain links TRBV7-3 to TRBJ1-1; D is uncertain. The V and J ends lost 3 bases and 6 bases respectively, with 14 bases between them. There are 14 residues in the CDR3. Germline CDR1 SGHTA, CDR2 FQGTGA. The CDR3 sequence is CASSLTGQGSEAFF. As DNA, the CDR3 is TGTGCCAGCAGCTTGACGGGCCAAGGGTCTGAAGCTTTCTTT.

V and J are TRBV5-1 and TRBJ1-2, with 7 nucleotides matching TRBD1. The J segment lost 2 bases and the V segment lost 4 bases, leaving 8 bases of the junction unmatched. The CDR3 is made up of 15 amino acids. The germline V gene has CDR1 SGHRS and CDR2 YFSETQ. The CDR3 reads CASSLPEQGNYGYTF. The CDR3, as DNA: TGCGCCAGCAGCCTCCCTGAACAGGGGAACTATGGCTACACCTTC. The full variable domain, in which reference TRBV5-1 and TRBJ1-2 provide the parts outside the CDR3, is KAGVTQTPRYLIKTRGQQVTLSCSPISGHRSVSWYQQTPGQGLQFLFEYFSETQRNKGNFPGRFSGRQFSNSRSEMNVSTLELGDSALYLCASSLPEQGNYGYTFGSGTRLTVV.